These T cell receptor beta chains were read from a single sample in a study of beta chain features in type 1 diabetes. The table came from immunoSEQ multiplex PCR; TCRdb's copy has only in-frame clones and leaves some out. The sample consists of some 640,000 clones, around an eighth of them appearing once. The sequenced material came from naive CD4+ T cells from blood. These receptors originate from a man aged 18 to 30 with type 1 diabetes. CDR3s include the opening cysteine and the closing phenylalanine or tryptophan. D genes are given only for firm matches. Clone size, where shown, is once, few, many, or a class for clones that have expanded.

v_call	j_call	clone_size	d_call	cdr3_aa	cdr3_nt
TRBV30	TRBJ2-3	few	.	CAWSVLERGRRTTDTQYF	TGTGCCTGGAGTGTACTCGAACGGGGGCGGAGAACGACAGATACGCAGTATTTT
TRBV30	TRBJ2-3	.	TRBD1	CAWSVRGQGPTQYF	TGTGCCTGGAGTGTAAGAGGACAGGGTCCTACGCAGTATTTT
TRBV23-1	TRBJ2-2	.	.	CASRLPIRENTGELFF	TGCGCCAGCAGACTCCCCATTAGGGAGAACACCGGGGAGCTGTTTTTT
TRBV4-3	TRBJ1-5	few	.	CASSQEVALSAQHF	TGCGCCAGCAGCCAAGAAGTCGCTCTCTCGGCCCAGCATTTT
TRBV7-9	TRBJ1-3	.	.	CASSLAGWSPVSGNTIYF	TGTGCCAGCAGCTTAGCGGGGTGGTCTCCCGTTTCTGGAAACACCATATATTTT
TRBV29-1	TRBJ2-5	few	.	CSVKGETQYF	TGCAGCGTTAAAGGGGAGACCCAGTACTTC
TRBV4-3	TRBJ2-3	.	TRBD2	CASSPSPGGGSRTDTQYF	TGCGCCAGCAGCCCCTCACCTGGTGGCGGGAGCCGCACAGATACGCAGTATTTT
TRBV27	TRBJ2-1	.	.	CASSLQVDSYEQFF	TGTGCCAGCAGTTTACAAGTCGATTCGTATGAGCAGTTCTTC
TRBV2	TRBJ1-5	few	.	CASRVEGIQPQHF	TGTGCCAGCAGGGTTGAGGGGATTCAGCCCCAGCATTTT
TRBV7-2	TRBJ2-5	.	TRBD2	CASSLTPGLAGGEYF	TGTGCCAGCAGCTTAACCCCCGGACTAGCGGGGGGGGAATACTTC
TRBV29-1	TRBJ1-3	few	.	CSVSGTSSGNTIYF	TGCAGCGTTTCAGGGACAAGCTCTGGAAACACCATATATTTT
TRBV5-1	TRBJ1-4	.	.	CASSPGDSWTGEKLFF	TGCGCCAGCAGCCCCGGGGATAGCTGGACTGGTGAAAAACTGTTTTTT
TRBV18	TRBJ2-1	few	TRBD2	CASSPAGSGVGNEQFF	TGTGCCAGCTCACCAGCCGGGAGCGGGGTAGGGAATGAGCAGTTCTTC
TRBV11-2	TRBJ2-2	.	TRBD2	CASRLAGANTGELFF	TGTGCCAGCAGGCTAGCGGGAGCTAACACCGGGGAGCTGTTTTTT
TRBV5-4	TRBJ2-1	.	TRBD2	CASSFTAGAANEQFF	TGTGCCAGCAGCTTTACAGCGGGAGCCGCCAATGAGCAGTTCTTC
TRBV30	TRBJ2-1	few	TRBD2	CAWSRRGRVAGGSDEQFF	TGTGCCTGGAGTAGGAGGGGACGGGTAGCGGGAGGTAGCGATGAGCAGTTCTTC
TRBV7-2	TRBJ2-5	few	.	CASSRGGTRETQYF	TGTGCCAGCAGCCGAGGCGGGACCCGGGAGACCCAGTACTTC
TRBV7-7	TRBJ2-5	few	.	CASSSDRQETQYF	TGTGCTAGCAGCTCTGACAGGCAAGAGACCCAGTACTTC
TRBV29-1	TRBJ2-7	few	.	CSVGGRERSYEQYF	TGCAGCGTTGGAGGACGGGAAAGGAGCTACGAGCAGTACTTC
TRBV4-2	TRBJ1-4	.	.	CASSQDVLATNEKLFF	TGTGCCAGCAGCCAAGATGTCCTAGCAACTAATGAAAAACTGTTTTTT
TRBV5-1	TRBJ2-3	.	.	CASSSGRSTDTQYF	TGCGCCAGCAGCTCGGGACGGAGCACAGATACGCAGTATTTT
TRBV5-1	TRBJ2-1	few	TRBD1	CASSLFGTGSSNEQFF	TGCGCCAGCAGCTTATTCGGGACAGGGTCGAGCAATGAGCAGTTCTTC
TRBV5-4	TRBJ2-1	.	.	CASSLRDSDEQFF	TGTGCCAGCAGCTTAAGGGATAGCGACGAGCAGTTCTTC
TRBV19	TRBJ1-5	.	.	CASIGIGAAQPQHF	TGTGCCAGTATAGGAATTGGGGCCGCTCAGCCCCAGCATTTT
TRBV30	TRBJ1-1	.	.	CAWSVMRERAFF	TGTGCCTGGAGTGTGATGAGGGAGCGAGCTTTCTTT
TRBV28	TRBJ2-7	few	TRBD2	CASRTSGIYEQYF	TGTGCCAGCAGGACTAGCGGAATATACGAGCAGTACTTC
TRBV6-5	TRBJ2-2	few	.	CASSYRWLGSGELFF	TGTGCCAGCAGTTACCGGTGGCTAGGGTCCGGGGAGCTGTTTTTT
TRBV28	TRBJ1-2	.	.	CASRPGTVYGYTF	TGTGCCAGCAGACCCGGGACGGTCTATGGCTACACCTTC
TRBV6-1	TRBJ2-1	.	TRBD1	CASNVPGQGHNEQFF	TGTGCCAGCAATGTACCGGGACAGGGGCACAATGAGCAGTTCTTC
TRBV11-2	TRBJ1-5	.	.	CASSNQGNQPQHF	TGTGCCAGCAGCAACCAGGGGAATCAGCCCCAGCATTTT
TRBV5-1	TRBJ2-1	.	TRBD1	CASSLYSTGTYNEQFF	TGCGCCAGCAGCTTATACTCGACAGGGACCTACAATGAGCAGTTCTTC
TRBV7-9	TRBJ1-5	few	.	CASSREPNQPQHF	TGTGCCAGCTCGCGGGAGCCGAATCAGCCCCAGCATTTT
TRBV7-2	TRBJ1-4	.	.	CASSLVGNEKLFF	TGTGCCAGCAGCTTAGTCGGGAATGAAAAACTGTTTTTT
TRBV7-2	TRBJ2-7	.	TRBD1	CASSNRDRVGEQYF	TGTGCCAGCAGCAACCGGGACAGGGTCGGCGAGCAGTACTTC
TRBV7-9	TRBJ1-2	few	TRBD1	CASSLGAGQGNGYTF	TGTGCCAGCAGCTTAGGGGCCGGACAGGGTAATGGCTACACCTTC
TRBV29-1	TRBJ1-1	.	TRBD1	CSANRGGNTEAFF	TGCAGCGCTAACAGGGGCGGGAACACTGAAGCTTTCTTT
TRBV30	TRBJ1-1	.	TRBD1	CAWSVSPQGGNTEAFF	TGTGCCTGGAGTGTATCCCCGCAGGGGGGGAACACTGAAGCTTTCTTT
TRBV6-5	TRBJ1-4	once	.	CASSSFSGGEKLFF	TGTGCCAGCAGTTCTTTTTCGGGCGGTGAAAAACTGTTTTTT
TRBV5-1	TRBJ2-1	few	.	CASSPMGQGLNNEQFF	TGCGCCAGCAGTCCGATGGGACAAGGATTAAACAATGAGCAGTTCTTC
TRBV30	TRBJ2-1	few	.	CAWSPRPEQFF	TGTGCCTGGAGTCCCCGACCGGAGCAGTTCTTC